This is a list of T cell receptor beta chains from one sample in a study of T cell responses to AZD1222 COVID-19 vaccine. This table comes from immunoSEQ multiplex PCR, and its TCRdb copy is limited to in-frame clones, with some not included. Of roughly 120,000 clones in the sample, around 94% were seen once. The input for sequencing was peripheral blood, taken on day 0 of AZD1222 vaccination. The receptors shown here come from an adult in good health. The CDR3 runs from the conserved cysteine through the conserved F or W. A D gene is named only where the DNA matches it firmly. Rows may omit the clone size; those that give it use once, few, many or a size class.

clone_size	v_call	j_call	d_call	cdr3_nt	cdr3_aa
-	TRBV7-9	TRBJ1-2	-	TGTGCCAGCAGCTCGTACAGGGTCAAGATTGGTGGCTACACCTTC	CASSSYRVKIGGYTF
-	TRBV6-5	TRBJ2-7	-	TGTGCCAGCAGTTACTATGGGGCAGGAACATACGAGCAGTACTTC	CASSYYGAGTYEQYF
few	TRBV10-2	TRBJ2-7	-	TGCGCCAGCAGTGATGACCAGGGGAGCTCCTACGAGCAGTACTTC	CASSDDQGSSYEQYF
few	TRBV18	TRBJ2-3	-	TGTGCCAGCTCACCAGTCCAGCGGGGCACAGATACGCAGTATTTT	CASSPVQRGTDTQYF
-	TRBV5-8	TRBJ2-7	TRBD2	TGTGCCAGCAGCCCCCGGGGACTAGTATACGAGCAGTACTTC	CASSPRGLVYEQYF
-	TRBV4-1	TRBJ2-1	-	TGCGCCAGCAGCCAGACGGGACTTGGCAATGAGCAGTTCTTC	CASSQTGLGNEQFF
-	TRBV19	TRBJ1-1	-	TGTGCCAGTAGGGGTGAGTCCGGGAACACTGAAGCTTTCTTT	CASRGESGNTEAFF
-	TRBV27	TRBJ2-7	TRBD2	TGTGCCAGCAGACGGGAGGGGAGGTCTTACGAGCAGTACTTC	CASRREGRSYEQYF
-	TRBV19	TRBJ1-4	-	TGTGCCAGTAAACCGCTCCAGGAGGCTAATGAAAAACTGTTTTTT	CASKPLQEANEKLFF
-	TRBV6-2/TRBV6-3	TRBJ2-1	TRBD2	TGTGCCAGCAGTTACAATCCTGGCGGGAGTAATAATGAGCAGTTCTTC	CASSYNPGGSNNEQFF
-	TRBV28	TRBJ1-2	TRBD1	TGTGCCAGCAGTCGTCCGACGGGACAGGGAATCTATGGCTACACCTTC	CASSRPTGQGIYGYTF